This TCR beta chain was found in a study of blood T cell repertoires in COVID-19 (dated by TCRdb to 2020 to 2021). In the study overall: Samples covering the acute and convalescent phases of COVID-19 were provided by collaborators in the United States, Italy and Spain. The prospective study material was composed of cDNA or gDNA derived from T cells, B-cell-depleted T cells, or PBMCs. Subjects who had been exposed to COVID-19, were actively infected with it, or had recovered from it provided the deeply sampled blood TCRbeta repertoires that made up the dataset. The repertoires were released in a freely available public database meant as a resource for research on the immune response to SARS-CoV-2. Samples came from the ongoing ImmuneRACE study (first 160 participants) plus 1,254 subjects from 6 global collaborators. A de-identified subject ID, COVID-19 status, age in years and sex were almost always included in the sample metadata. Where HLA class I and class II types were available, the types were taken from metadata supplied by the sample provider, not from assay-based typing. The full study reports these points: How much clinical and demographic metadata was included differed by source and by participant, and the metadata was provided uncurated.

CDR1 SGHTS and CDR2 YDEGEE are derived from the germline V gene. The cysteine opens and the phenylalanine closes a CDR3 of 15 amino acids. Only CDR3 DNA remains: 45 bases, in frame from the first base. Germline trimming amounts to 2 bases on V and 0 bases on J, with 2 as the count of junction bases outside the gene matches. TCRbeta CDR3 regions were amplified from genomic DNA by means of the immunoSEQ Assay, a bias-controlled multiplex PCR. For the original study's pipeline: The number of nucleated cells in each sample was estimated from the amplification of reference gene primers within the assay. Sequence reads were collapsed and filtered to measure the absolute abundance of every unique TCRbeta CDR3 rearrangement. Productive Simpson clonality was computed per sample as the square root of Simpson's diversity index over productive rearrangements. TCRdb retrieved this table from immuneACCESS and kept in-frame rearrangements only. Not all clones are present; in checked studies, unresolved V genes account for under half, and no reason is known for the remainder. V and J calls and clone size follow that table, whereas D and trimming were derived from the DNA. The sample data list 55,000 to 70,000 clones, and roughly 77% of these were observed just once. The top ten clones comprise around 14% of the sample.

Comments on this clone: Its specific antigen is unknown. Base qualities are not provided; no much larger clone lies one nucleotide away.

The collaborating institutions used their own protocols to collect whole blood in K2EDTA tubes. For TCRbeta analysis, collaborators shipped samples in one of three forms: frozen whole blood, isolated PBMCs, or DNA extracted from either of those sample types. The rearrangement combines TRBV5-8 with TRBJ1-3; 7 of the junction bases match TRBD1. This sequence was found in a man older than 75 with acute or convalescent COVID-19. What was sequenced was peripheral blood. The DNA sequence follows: TGTGCCAGCAGCTTACAGGGGACCTCTGGAAACACCATATATTTT. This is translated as CASSLQGTSGNTIYF.